This T cell receptor (beta chain) was profiled in a study of T-cell reconstitution after alpha-beta-depleted transplantation in children. Overall study results and limits: Roughly two months post-transplant, alpha-beta T cells reportedly originated from several hundred graft clones that had expanded. TCRbeta diversity was high at day 60 in some patients (a result of surviving recipient T cells and thymic progenitors). A year post-transplant, T-cell counts and diversity derived mostly from newly produced T cells.

CDR1 is MDHEN, CDR2 SYDVKM, per germline. Trimming at V came to 5 bases and at J to 6 bases, leaving 9 bases not matched to a gene. The CDR3 spans 16 residues. Unique molecular identifiers were built into the TCRbeta library. TCRdb re-called the PCR reads with MiXCR, one entry per CDR3 protein. The table includes roughly 50,000 distinct CDR3 sequences, about 40% detected once. This clonotype was seen a handful of times. Its antigen is unknown. This material consisted of PBMCs, mostly from graft donor cells, taken 360 days after TCRalphabeta/CD19-depleted stem cell transplant. The clonotype originates from a male patient aged 10 to 17 who had a stem cell transplant for acute lymphoblastic leukemia, so the T cells may come from the graft donor. V usage is TRBV28 and J usage is TRBJ2-1; 11 bases agree with TRBD2. The CDR3 is CASSAPGLAVINEQFF. The DNA for the CDR3 is TGTGCCAGCAGTGCCCCGGGACTAGCGGTTATCAATGAGCAGTTCTTC.